The present TCR beta chain was sequenced within a study of human T cells and chemical hapten exposure. Study as a whole: Mainly, slight library volume differences in the pool made TCR yields vary.

In its sample, this clonotype was seen a few times. Antigen: not known. The study used a library that attached unique molecular identifiers to individual cDNA molecules. Methods used by the authors: The number of TCRs in each sample had a median of 95,638 and spanned about 20,000 to 700,000. TCRdb used MiXCR to reprocess the 5' RACE reads, holding one entry per CDR3 protein. The V and J calls shown here were made by TCRdb, not taken from the authors' results. This table holds around 140,000 distinct CDR3 sequences, 3.5% to 5% found once. Study-level points and caveats: After DPC sensitization, TCRs above 1 in 1000 frequency showed no change.

Someone pulled total RNA out of unfractionated whole blood. The sequence was obtained from a female donor in good health.

CDR3 loop: CASSLEGTVGYTF. CDR3 DNA sequence: TGTGCCAGCAGCTTAGAAGGGACAGTTGGCTACACCTTC. The chain has TRBV7-9 and TRBJ1-2, with 7 bases aligning to TRBD1. This CDR3 is built from 13 residues. Trimming at V came to 1 base and at J to 7 bases, leaving 3 bases not matched to a gene. Germline assignment: CDR1 SEHNR and CDR2 FQNEAQ (reference sequence).